The 19 T cell receptor beta chains below were found in one sample sequenced in a study of OX40 agonist ivuxolimab in advanced cancers. TCRdb's copy holds only in-frame clones and misses some; the assay was immunoSEQ multiplex PCR. The table lists roughly 81,000 clones, roughly 91% of them singletons. Source: CD4+ or CD8+ T cells sorted from blood, taken in a trial of the OX40 agonist ivuxolimab. The receptors here all came from an adult with an advanced solid tumor such as melanoma, head and neck, liver or kidney cancer.

The gene calls are TRBV10-3 and TRBJ1-3; D may be TRBD1 (6 bases). CDR1 and CDR2 (germline): ENHRY, SYGVKD. V was shortened by 7 bases and J by 4 bases, with 11 bases between the two germline ends. CDR3 length equals 13 residues. In nucleotides, the CDR3 is TGTGCCATCACTGGGACAACGGGAAACACCATATATTTT. As protein: CAITGTTGNTIYF.

The chain is built from TRBV4-1 and TRBJ2-1; D may be TRBD1 or TRBD2 (5 bases each). Germline V gene lookup returns CDR1 MGHRA and CDR2 YSYEKL. The V end was cut by 6 bases, the J end by 6 bases, with 18 bases between. This CDR3 region has 15 residues. The CDR3 sequence is CASSRLGTAVNEQFF. The DNA for the CDR3 is TGCGCCAGCAGTCGCCTCGGGACGGCGGTCAATGAGCAGTTCTTC.

CDR3 amino acids: CASSLERQETQYF. In nucleotides, the CDR3 is TGTGCCAGCAGCTTAGAACGTCAAGAGACCCAGTACTTC. The rearrangement links TRBV13 to TRBJ2-5; D not resolved. Trimming shortened V by 1 base and J by 2 bases, and 5 bases separated the two germline ends. CDR1 and CDR2 from the germline V gene are PRHDT and FYEKMQ (reference sequence). The CDR3 is made up of 13 amino acids. The full variable domain, rest sourced from reference TRBV13 and TRBJ2-5, is AAGVIQSPRHLIKEKRETATLKCYPIPRHDTVYWYQQGPGQDPQFLISFYEKMQSDKGSIPDRFSAQQFSDYHSELNMSSLELGDSALYFCASSLERQETQYFGPGTRLLVL.

This clone was recorded only once. This sequence joins TRBV7-6 and TRBJ1-4; D remains unclear. Trimming took 1 base from V and 8 from J, leaving 14 bases between them. Germline CDR1 SGHVS, CDR2 FNYEAQ. The CDR3 is made up of 15 amino acids. Here the CDR3 DNA reads TGTGCCAGCAGCTTAGGGGTAGGGAGGGAAGAAAAACTGTTTTTT. Residues: CASSLGVGREEKLFF. The complete variable domain, with remaining parts taken from reference TRBV7-6 and TRBJ1-4, reads GAGVSQSPRYKVTKRGQDVALRCDPISGHVSLYWYRQALGQGPEFLTYFNYEAQQDKSGLPNDRFSAERPEGSISTLTIQRTEQRDSAMYRCASSLGVGREEKLFFGSGTQLSVL.

The J gene is TRBJ1-3, the V gene TRBV9; D might be TRBD1 (5 bases). The CDR3 loop spans 15 amino acids. Per the germline V gene, CDR1 is SGDLS and CDR2 is YYNGEE. Deletions cut 0 bases from V and 0 bases from J, with 7 bases between. The CDR3 nucleotides read TGTGCCAGCAGCGTAGAAGGGACCTCTGGAAACACCATATATTTT. It encodes CASSVEGTSGNTIYF.

This CDR3 is CASSRPTGWSGNTIYF. CDR3 coding DNA: TGTGCCAGCAGCAGGCCGACAGGTTGGTCTGGAAACACCATATATTTT. The chain is built from TRBV5-6 and TRBJ1-3; perhaps TRBD1 as D (6 bases). CDR1 SGHDT and CDR2 YYEEEE come from the germline V gene. V was trimmed by 4 bases and J by 1 base, leaving 15 bases between them. The CDR3 has 16 residues. The whole variable domain, filled in from reference TRBV5-6 and TRBJ1-3, reads DAGVTQSPTHLIKTRGQQVTLRCSPKSGHDTVSWYQQALGQGPQFIFQYYEEEERQRGNFPDRFSGHQFPNYSSELNVNALLLGDSALYLCASSRPTGWSGNTIYFGEGSWLTVV.

The chain couples TRBV5-5 to TRBJ2-5; D is unclear. V gave up 3 bases and J gave up 7 bases, with 13 bases separating them. The V gene's germline CDR1 is SGHKS and CDR2 YYEKEE (reference sequence). CDR3 length: 13 residues. CDR3 amino acids: CASSSDVEGTQYF. CDR3 nucleotide sequence: TGTGCCAGCAGCTCGGACGTTGAAGGGACCCAGTACTTC.

The gene calls are TRBV19 and TRBJ1-2, with D unclear. CDR3 size: 15 residues. Germline assignment: CDR1 LNHDA and CDR2 SQIVND (reference sequence). With 3 bases removed from V and 1 base from J, the gap between germline ends came to 12 bases. Here the CDR3 reads CASSIAGADNYGYTF. The CDR3 DNA sequence: TGTGCCAGTAGTATTGCGGGCGCGGATAACTATGGCTACACCTTC. Full variable domain (outside the CDR3, taken from reference TRBV19 and TRBJ1-2): DGGITQSPKYLFRKEGQNVTLSCEQNLNHDAMYWYRQDPGQGLRLIYYSQIVNDFQKGDIAEGYSVSREKKESFPLTVTSAQKNPTAFYLCASSIAGADNYGYTFGSGTRLTVV.

The rearrangement joins TRBV5-1 to TRBJ2-2; 8 positions agree with TRBD2. J was trimmed by 0 bases and V by 4 bases; bases with no gene match: 2. CDR3 length equals 15 residues. In germline, CDR1 is SGHRS, CDR2 YFSETQ. The CDR3 here is CASSQTSANTGELFF. The DNA of the CDR3 is TGCGCCAGCAGCCAGACTAGCGCGAACACCGGGGAGCTGTTTTTT.

V is TRBV4-2 and J is TRBJ2-3; the D is unclear. The CDR3 spans 13 residues. The V end was cut by 8 bases, the J end by 2 bases, with 11 bases between. Germline CDR1 and CDR2: LGHNA and YNFKEQ. As DNA, the CDR3 is TGTGCCAGCCTCGCTCCAGCCACAGATACGCAGTATTTT. It codes for CASLAPATDTQYF.

V and J are TRBV6-4 and TRBJ1-2; D gene ambiguous. This CDR3 is 13 amino acids long. Per germline, CDR1 MRHNA and CDR2 SNTAGT. The V end was cut by 5 bases, the J end by 8 bases, with 15 bases between. CDR3 loop: CASSPNSLSGYTF. The CDR3 coding sequence is TGTGCCAGCAGTCCGAACTCGCTTTCGGGCTACACCTTC.

This chain links TRBV6-1 with TRBJ1-1, with D unclear. CDR1 and CDR2 (germline): MNHNS, SASEGT. The CDR3 spans 14 residues. Deletions cut 7 bases from V and 0 bases from J, with 12 bases between. The CDR3 loop is CASTTEVMNTEAFF. The CDR3 coding sequence is TGTGCCAGCACAACTGAGGTCATGAACACTGAAGCTTTCTTT.

The chain combines TRBV19 with TRBJ2-3; D is unclear. Trimming removed 1 base from V and 4 bases from J, with 3 bases in between. Germline V gene lookup returns CDR1 LNHDA and CDR2 SQIVND (reference sequence). The CDR3 covers 12 residues. The CDR3 reads CASSIGPDTQYF. The CDR3, as DNA: TGTGCCAGTAGTATAGGCCCAGATACGCAGTATTTT. Full variable domain (outside the CDR3, taken from reference TRBV19 and TRBJ2-3): DGGITQSPKYLFRKEGQNVTLSCEQNLNHDAMYWYRQDPGQGLRLIYYSQIVNDFQKGDIAEGYSVSREKKESFPLTVTSAQKNPTAFYLCASSIGPDTQYFGPGTRLTVL.

CDR3 amino acids: CATEGAGNTEAFF. The CDR3 bases are TGTGCCACAGAGGGGGCGGGGAACACTGAAGCTTTCTTT. This chain uses TRBV19 with TRBJ1-1, with TRBD1 matching over 7 bases. V shed 10 bases, J shed 1 base, and the junction held 6 bases outside the gene matches. This CDR3 has 13 amino acids. The V gene's germline CDR1 is LNHDA and CDR2 SQIVND (reference sequence).

V and J are TRBV6-5 and TRBJ1-2, with unresolved D. The CDR3 is 14 residues long. The V end lost 0 bases, the J end lost 2 bases, and 7 bases lay between the germline ends. In germline, CDR1 is MNHEY, CDR2 SVGAGI. This CDR3 reads CASSYSRANYGYTF. In DNA, the CDR3 is TGTGCCAGCAGTTACTCGAGGGCGAACTATGGCTACACCTTC.

The V gene is TRBV19, the J gene TRBJ1-1; 7 bases line up with TRBD1. The V gene's germline CDR1 is LNHDA and CDR2 SQIVND (reference sequence). The V and J ends lost 6 bases and 6 bases, in that order; junction bases with no gene match: 7. CDR3 length: 13 amino acids. The DNA of the CDR3 is TGTGCCAGTAGGCAGGGGGTTTGGGCTGAAGCTTTCTTT. Translation: CASRQGVWAEAFF.

This chain uses TRBV11-2 with TRBJ1-5; 9 nucleotides match TRBD1. Looked up from germline, CDR1 is SGHAT and CDR2 is FQNNGV. Unmatched junction bases numbered 10, after V lost 1 base and J lost 6 bases. There are 17 residues in the CDR3. For the CDR3, the DNA is TGTGCCAGCAGCTTAGGGTCGGACAGGGGTATTTCTCAGCCCCAGCATTTT. It yields the protein CASSLGSDRGISQPQHF.

V and J are TRBV12-5 and TRBJ1-5; D not certain. V was cut by 4 bases and J by 4 bases, with 11 bases left in between. The CDR3 runs 14 residues. Germline CDR1 is LGHNT and CDR2 is FRNRAP. The CDR3 loop reads CASGYEGRNQPQHF. As DNA, the CDR3 is TGTGCTAGTGGTTACGAGGGAAGGAATCAGCCCCAGCATTTT.

The rearrangement joins TRBV9 to TRBJ1-4; TRBD1 matches 7 bases. V was clipped by 0 bases and J by 7 bases; unmatched bases: 6. There are 15 residues in the CDR3. Germline lookup yields CDR1 SGDLS and CDR2 YYNGEE. CDR3 residues: CASSVGGSGGEKLFF. CDR3 sequence (DNA): TGTGCCAGCAGCGTAGGGGGGTCAGGGGGTGAAAAACTGTTTTTT. Variable domain in full (rest from reference TRBV9 and TRBJ1-4): DSGVTQTPKHLITATGQRVTLRCSPRSGDLSVYWYQQSLDQGLQFLIQYYNGEERAKGNILERFSAQQFPDLHSELNLSSLELGDSALYFCASSVGGSGGEKLFFGSGTQLSVL.